These T cell receptor beta chains were read from a single sample in a study of blood T cell repertoires in COVID-19. Measured with immunoSEQ multiplex PCR; TCRdb has only the in-frame clones, and not every one. The sample records roughly 100,000 clones, under 90% being singletons. Sample: peripheral blood. Receptors were obtained from a human donor in a cohort sampled during active or convalescent COVID-19. Both conserved end residues are part of each CDR3. D genes are given only for firm matches. Where a row states a size, it is once, few, many or the class of an expanded clone; other rows omit it.

d_call clone_size j_call v_call cdr3_nt cdr3_aa
TRBD2 . TRBJ2-3 TRBV27 TGTGCCAGCAGTTGGGGGCGGGGTAGCGGGGACACAGATACGCAGTATTTT CASSWGRGSGDTDTQYF
TRBD1 . TRBJ1-2 TRBV5-1 TGCGCCAGCAGCCCTCGGGACAGCTATTTCTATGGCTACACCTTC CASSPRDSYFYGYTF
TRBD1 . TRBJ2-1 TRBV5-8 TGTGCCAGCAGCTCACGGGACAGGCAGTTCTTC CASSSRDRQFF
. . TRBJ1-2 TRBV5-6 TGTGCCAGCAGCTTGTTCCAGGGTTTGATAACGGCTAACTATGGCTACACCTTC CASSLFQGLITANYGYTF
. . TRBJ1-2 TRBV3-1/TRBV3-2 TGTGCCAGCAGCCAAGATGCCGGGGTGAATGGCTACACCTTC CASSQDAGVNGYTF
. . TRBJ1-1 TRBV19 TGTGCCAGTAGTCACGGGGTCACTGAAGCTTTCTTT CASSHGVTEAFF
TRBD1 . TRBJ1-2 TRBV5-4 TGTGCCAGCAGCCGGGACAGCTCCTATGGCTACACCTTC CASSRDSSYGYTF
. . TRBJ2-5 TRBV11-2 TGTGCCAGCAGCTCCAGGACTGTGGAATTTTCCCAGTACTTC CASSSRTVEFSQYF
TRBD1 . TRBJ1-1 TRBV13 TGTGCCAGCAGCTTCGGGACAGGGTTAACTGAAGCTTTCTTT CASSFGTGLTEAFF
. . TRBJ1-2 TRBV6-2/TRBV6-3 TGTGCCAGCAGTTTTCTCCGGACAGCGAACTATGGCTACACCTTC CASSFLRTANYGYTF
. . TRBJ1-1 TRBV10-1 TGCGCCAGCAGTGACAGAATGAACACTGAAGCTTTCTTT CASSDRMNTEAFF
. . TRBJ1-6 TRBV19 TGTGCCAGTAGTCCGGCAGGGCTAAGTGATTCACCCCTCCACTTT CASSPAGLSDSPLHF
TRBD1 . TRBJ1-1 TRBV5-6 TGTGCCAGCAGCTGGGACAGGGTGAACACTGAAGCTTTCTTT CASSWDRVNTEAFF
TRBD2 . TRBJ2-1 TRBV5-1 TGCGCCAGCAGCTTGCTAGGTAGCGGGGGCAATGAGCAGTTCTTC CASSLLGSGGNEQFF
. once TRBJ2-1 TRBV5-1 TGCGCCAGCAGCTTGGGACTAACCAATGAGCAGTTCTTC CASSLGLTNEQFF
. . TRBJ2-2 TRBV2 TGTGCCAGCACGGCCACGGCCCCGGGGAGTACCGGGGAGCTGTTTTTT CASTATAPGSTGELFF
. . TRBJ2-1 TRBV28 TGTGCCAGCACACCCCTCACGCCCGCTAACGGTGAGCAGTTCTTC CASTPLTPANGEQFF
. . TRBJ1-1 TRBV7-2 TGTGCCAGCAGCTTCGGGGGGCTTTCGAACACTGAAGCTTTCTTT CASSFGGLSNTEAFF
. once TRBJ1-2 TRBV29-1 TGCAGCGTTCCTCAGGGTAGCTATGGCTACACCTTC CSVPQGSYGYTF
. . TRBJ1-1 TRBV2 TGTGCCAGCATTTCAAGATCGGGTAGGGGGACTGAAGCTTTCTTT CASISRSGRGTEAFF
. few TRBJ1-5 TRBV6-6 TGTGCCAGCAGACGCGGGAATCAGCCCCAGCATTTT CASRRGNQPQHF
TRBD1 . TRBJ2-1 TRBV19 TGTGCCAGTGGACAGGGGGCGAATGAGCAGTTCTTC CASGQGANEQFF
TRBD2 . TRBJ2-1 TRBV5-4 TGTGCCAGCAGCTCCGGGGGGGCCGAAGTGAATGAGCAGTTCTTC CASSSGGAEVNEQFF
TRBD1 few TRBJ1-1 TRBV11-3 TGTGCCAGCACCCTCTATGCCCCCACTGGACAGGCTGGCACTGAAGCTTTCTTT CASTLYAPTGQAGTEAFF
. . TRBJ1-2 TRBV7-9 TGTGCCAGCAGCATGGACAGAGATGGCTACACCTTC CASSMDRDGYTF
TRBD2 . TRBJ2-3 TRBV9 TGTGCCAGCAGCGTAGGTGAGGGGAGGGGAGATACGCAGTATTTT CASSVGEGRGDTQYF
TRBD1 few TRBJ1-5 TRBV30 TGTGCCTGGAGTGGGGGACAGGGGGCGAATCAGCCCCAGCATTTT CAWSGGQGANQPQHF
TRBD1 . TRBJ2-1 TRBV6-5 TGTGCCAGCAGCCGCTACAGGGGATACAATGAGCAGTTCTTC CASSRYRGYNEQFF
. . TRBJ1-1 TRBV5-6 TGTGCCAGCAGCGCAGGAGGGGACACTGAAGCTTTCTTT CASSAGGDTEAFF
TRBD2 . TRBJ2-5 TRBV6-5 TGTGCCAGCAGTTCCGGGAGGGGGCAAGAGACCCAGTACTTC CASSSGRGQETQYF
TRBD1 . TRBJ1-6 TRBV5-5 TGTGCCAGCAGCTTGGGGCCGGACAGGGTGAGTTCACCCCTCCACTTT CASSLGPDRVSSPLHF
. . TRBJ1-4 TRBV7-9 TGTGCCAGCAGCTCTTATGTTGGTGCAGGGGACGAAAAACTGTTTTTT CASSSYVGAGDEKLFF
. few TRBJ2-7 TRBV27 TGTGCCAGCAGAGGGGTATACGATAACTACGAGCAGTACTTC CASRGVYDNYEQYF
. medium-sized TRBJ1-4 TRBV7-2 TGTGCCAGCAGCTCCGCGGTGGGCAGGGGTGAGGAAAAACTGTTTTTT CASSSAVGRGEEKLFF
. . TRBJ2-7 TRBV7-2 TGTGCCAGCAGCTTATTAAGGACTTCTTCCTACGAGCAGTACTTC CASSLLRTSSYEQYF
. once TRBJ2-1 TRBV18 TGTGCCAGCTCACCGCTACAGGGCTCCTACAATGAGCAGTTCTTC CASSPLQGSYNEQFF
. . TRBJ1-1 TRBV5-1 TGCGCCAGCAGCTCACTCGGACAGCCCACTGAAGCTTTCTTT CASSSLGQPTEAFF
. . TRBJ2-5 TRBV3-1/TRBV3-2 TGTGCCAGCAGCCAAGGTGCGGGCGGGGGCGACCAAGAGACCCAGTACTTC CASSQGAGGGDQETQYF
. . TRBJ2-1 TRBV19 TGTGCCAGTAGTATGACTGCGTCTGAGCAGTTCTTC CASSMTASEQFF
. . TRBJ1-6 TRBV27 TGTGCCAGCAGTTTGAGCTCCTATAATTCACCCCTCCACTTT CASSLSSYNSPLHF
TRBD1 once TRBJ2-5 TRBV25-1 TGTGCCAGCTCGGGACAGGGGGCTGAGACCCAGTACTTC CASSGQGAETQYF
. few TRBJ2-7 TRBV12-3/TRBV12-4 TGTGCCAGCAGTTGGAGGGGGCAGGAGCAGTACTTC CASSWRGQEQYF
. . TRBJ2-5 TRBV3-1/TRBV3-2 TGTGCCAGCAGCCAGCTGACTACCTCCCAAGAGACCCAGTACTTC CASSQLTTSQETQYF
. . TRBJ2-1 TRBV12-3/TRBV12-4 TGTGCCAGCAGTTTAGAGGGGTACAATGAGCAGTTCTTC CASSLEGYNEQFF
. . TRBJ2-3 TRBV7-6 TGTGCCAGCAGCTTACTCCCGGGACAGCGGGTAGCGGGGACTAGCACAGATACGCAGTATTTT CASSLLPGQRVAGTSTDTQYF
. . TRBJ1-2 TRBV7-2 TGTGCCAGCAGCTTAGGAGGGGGAAGTAGCTATGGCTACACCTTC CASSLGGGSSYGYTF
TRBD1 . TRBJ1-6 TRBV27 TGTGCCAGCAGTTTACTTTCGACAGGGGCGAATTCACCCCTCCACTTT CASSLLSTGANSPLHF
. . TRBJ1-2 TRBV7-2 TGTGCCAGCAGCCTACAGACCACTTATGGCTACACCTTC CASSLQTTYGYTF
. . TRBJ1-2 TRBV13 TGTGCCAGCAGCTTTCAGGGGAAGTCCTATGGCTACACCTTC CASSFQGKSYGYTF
. . TRBJ1-4 TRBV6-1 TGTGCCATCGGGTCAGACCGAGAAAATGAAAAACTGTTTTTT CAIGSDRENEKLFF
. . TRBJ1-2 TRBV11-2 TGTGCCAGCAGCTCCGACAGCCGCTATGGCTACACCTTC CASSSDSRYGYTF
TRBD2 . TRBJ2-1 TRBV3-1/TRBV3-2 TGTGCCAGCAGCCCGGGACTAGCGGGGCCTGTATCCTACAATGAGCAGTTCTTC CASSPGLAGPVSYNEQFF